This passage covers 28 T cell receptor beta chains from one sample sequenced in a study of control samples from healthy donors and cancer patients. Profiled with immunoSEQ multiplex PCR; TCRdb holds only in-frame clones, not every one. The sample records under 65,000 clones, approximately 90% being singletons. Sequencing was performed on PBMCs. The receptors stem from a woman in her fifties or sixties with colorectal cancer.

V usage is TRBV7-6 and J usage is TRBJ2-3; TRBD2 aligns across 10 bases. The CDR3 is 17 amino acids. Germline assignment: CDR1 SGHVS and CDR2 FNYEAQ. V lost 6 bases and J lost 0; bases outside the gene matches: 9. Here the CDR3 DNA reads TGTGCCAGCAGAAAAAGCGGGAGGGGGTATAGCACAGATACGCAGTATTTT. Translated, it gives CASRKSGRGYSTDTQYF.

Only one count was recorded for this clone. The CDR3 loop is CASSYAAAQETQYF. The CDR3 nucleotides are TGTGCCAGCAGTTATGCGGCGGCACAAGAGACCCAGTACTTC. The chain is built from TRBV6-1 and TRBJ2-5; D gene uncertain. The CDR3 loop spans 14 amino acids. V was pared by 5 bases and J by 2 bases, with 12 bases between. From germline, CDR1 is MNHNS and CDR2 SASEGT.

The gene calls are TRBV30 and TRBJ1-1; D remains unclear. Deletions cut 5 bases from V and 7 bases from J, with 17 bases between. CDR1 is GTSNPN, CDR2 SVGIG, per germline (reference sequence). The CDR3 is made up of 13 amino acids. The CDR3 is CAWLSGYTHEAFF. Here the CDR3 DNA reads TGTGCCTGGTTATCCGGATACACCCATGAAGCTTTCTTT. Together with reference TRBV30 and TRBJ1-1, the CDR3 gives the full variable domain: SQTIHQWPATLVQPVGSPLSLECTVEGTSNPNLYWYRQAAGRGLQLLFYSVGIGQISSEVPQNLSASRPQDRQFILSSKKLLLSDSGFYLCAWLSGYTHEAFFGQGTRLTVV.

This chain uses TRBV7-9 with TRBJ2-7; D gene ambiguous. The V end lost 5 bases, the J end lost 9 bases, and 11 bases lay between the germline ends. The CDR3 covers 11 residues. Germline CDR1 and CDR2: SEHNR and FQNEAQ (reference sequence). The CDR3 loop reads CASSLGNGQYF. CDR3 sequence (DNA): TGTGCCAGCAGCCTTGGCAATGGGCAGTACTTC.

V and J are TRBV27 and TRBJ2-5; the D is unclear. The CDR3 length is 13 residues. The V end was cut by 4 bases, the J end by 5 bases, with 11 bases between. Germline-derived CDR1 and CDR2 are MNHEY and SMNVEV (reference sequence). Here the CDR3 reads CASSYKLRETQYF. In DNA, the CDR3 is TGTGCCAGCAGTTACAAGCTACGGGAGACCCAGTACTTC.

The chain recombines TRBV4-1 with TRBJ2-7; TRBD2 agrees at 9 bases. V gave up 4 bases and J gave up 8 bases; unmatched junction bases: 6. From germline, CDR1 is MGHRA and CDR2 YSYEKL. The CDR3 has 13 residues. This CDR3 reads CASSPSSGMKQYF. The CDR3 nucleotides are TGCGCCAGCAGCCCCTCTAGCGGGATGAAGCAGTACTTC.

The CDR3 nucleotides read TGTGCCAGCAGTTTGTCAGGGGGGTCTGGCTACACCTTC. Translating gives CASSLSGGSGYTF. V is TRBV28 and J is TRBJ1-2; 7 bases map to TRBD1. V was clipped by 3 bases and J by 7 bases; unmatched bases: 5. CDR1 and CDR2 (germline): MDHEN, SYDVKM. This CDR3 has 13 residues.

This chain links TRBV18 with TRBJ1-3; D unresolved. The CDR3 length is 17 residues. Trimming removed 0 bases at V and 3 bases at J, with 15 bases between. Per germline, CDR1 KGHSH and CDR2 LQKENI. As DNA, the CDR3 is TGTGCCAGCTCACCACCGTGGAGTCCCATCCGTGGAAACACCATATATTTT. Protein product: CASSPPWSPIRGNTIYF.

On this clone: The junction departs from the called germline gene at one end, perhaps through a read error. V usage is TRBV24-1 and J usage is TRBJ2-2; 9 bases align to TRBD2. Germline CDR1 KGHDR, CDR2 SFDVKD. The CDR3 length is 16 residues. The CDR3 nucleotides read TGTGCCACCAGTGACGCGGGGGGGCTAAACAGCGGGGAGCTGTTTTTT. Translating gives CATSDAGGLNSGELFF.

V and J are TRBV5-4 and TRBJ2-7; D possibly corresponds to TRBD1 (6 bases). Trimming pared 1 base from V and 0 bases from J, leaving 11 bases between. Per germline, CDR1 SGHNT and CDR2 YYREEE (reference sequence). The CDR3 has 15 amino acids. CDR3 coding DNA: TGTGCCAGCAGCTTGAGGGACAAGAGCTCCTACGAGCAGTACTTC. It specifies CASSLRDKSSYEQYF.

CDR3 DNA sequence: TGTGCCAGCAGTAGATCAGGGATCGGTGAAGCTTTCTTT. Amino acid sequence: CASSRSGIGEAFF. The chain uses TRBV27 and TRBJ1-1; tentatively, D is TRBD1 (5 bases). Germline loops: CDR1 MNHEY, CDR2 SMNVEV (reference sequence). V was shortened by 5 bases and J by 7 bases, with 14 bases between the two germline ends. This CDR3 is 13 amino acids long.

This clone showed up just once. The chain is built from TRBV19 and TRBJ2-1; TRBD2 matches at 14 bases. Germline loops: CDR1 LNHDA, CDR2 SQIVND (reference sequence). After removal of 7 bases from V and 3 bases from J, the junction contained 11 bases not matched to a gene. CDR3 size: 18 residues. In DNA form, the CDR3 reads TGTGCCAGTACCAGACTAGCGGGAGGGCCGGGACGCTACAATGAGCAGTTCTTC. It translates to CASTRLAGGPGRYNEQFF.

The chain employs TRBV3-1 (or the pseudogene TRBV3-2) and TRBJ2-1, with TRBD2 identical over 13 bases. Germline V CDR1 and CDR2: LGHDT, YNNKEL (reference sequence). This CDR3 region has 17 residues. With V trimmed by 0 bases and J by 7 bases, 6 bases remained unmatched. The CDR3 DNA sequence: TGTGCCAGCAGCCAAGATGTGGGACTAGCGGGGAATAATGAGCAGTTCTTC. Amino acid sequence: CASSQDVGLAGNNEQFF.

The V gene is TRBV9, the J gene TRBJ2-1, with D perhaps TRBD1 (6 bases). The germline V gene encodes CDR1 SGDLS and CDR2 YYNGEE. The CDR3 contains 14 residues. The V and J ends lost 0 bases and 4 bases respectively, with 8 bases between them. Here the CDR3 reads CASSVDGTYNEQFF. The CDR3 DNA is TGTGCCAGCAGCGTAGATGGGACATACAATGAGCAGTTCTTC.

V is TRBV30 and J is TRBJ2-7; the match to TRBD1 covers 9 bases. The germline V gene has CDR1 GTSNPN and CDR2 SVGIG (reference sequence). V dropped 0 bases and J dropped 2; count of bases not matched to a gene: 8. The CDR3 is made up of 16 amino acids. The CDR3 protein is CAWSVWGQGRTYEQYF. The CDR3 nucleotides are TGTGCCTGGAGTGTATGGGGACAGGGAAGGACCTACGAGCAGTACTTC.

The chain employs TRBV11-2 and TRBJ2-1; D may be TRBD1 (6 bases). Between the trimmed V and J ends, which lost 5 bases and 8 bases, there was a span of 19 bases. This CDR3 is built from 15 residues. CDR1 SGHAT and CDR2 FQNNGV come from the germline V gene. The CDR3 sequence: CASSRIRGGKDEQFF. CDR3 sequence (DNA): TGTGCCAGCAGCCGAATCAGGGGTGGGAAGGATGAGCAGTTCTTC.

The rearrangement links TRBV21-1 to TRBJ1-6; TRBD1, the D gene given by the table, was not confirmed from the DNA. TRBV21-1 is a pseudogene locus. This CDR3 has 19 residues. CDR3 in DNA: TGTGCCAGCAGCGGACGGGACAGGGGACCTCAGTTTGTCTGTTCACCCCTCCACTTT. It translates to CASSGRDRGPQFVCSPLHF.

The sample holds a few counts of this clone. This chain joins TRBV5-1 and TRBJ1-1; D not resolved. Germline V gene lookup returns CDR1 SGHRS and CDR2 YFSETQ. The V end was cut by 2 bases, the J end by 0 bases, with 5 bases between. The CDR3 contains 13 residues. CDR3 in amino acids: CASSFGMNTEAFF. CDR3 bases: TGCGCCAGCAGCTTTGGGATGAACACTGAAGCTTTCTTT.

This rearrangement joins TRBV12-3 or TRBV12-4 to TRBJ2-7; D is undetermined. The V end lost 3 bases, the J end lost 2 bases, and 8 bases lay between the germline ends. The CDR3 totals 13 residues. CDR3 nucleotide sequence: TGTGCCAGCAGTTTTAGGGCAACCTACGAGCAGTACTTC. Amino acid sequence: CASSFRATYEQYF.

The chain links TRBV28 to TRBJ2-7; D tentatively fits TRBD1 or TRBD2 (5 bases each). The germline gives CDR1 MDHEN, CDR2 SYDVKM. The germline V and J ends were trimmed by 5 bases and 3 bases, with 11 bases remaining between them. The CDR3 spans 13 residues. This CDR3 reads CASSVTGLYEQYF. The DNA for the CDR3 is TGTGCCAGCAGTGTTACAGGACTCTACGAGCAGTACTTC.

The V and J genes are TRBV11-2 and TRBJ2-6; TRBD1 aligns across 8 bases. Trimming cost V 5 bases and J 10 bases; bases outside gene matches: 10. CDR1 is SGHAT and CDR2 is FQNNGV in the germline V gene. The CDR3 sequence is 15 residues long. CDR3 region: CASSPGTGEGNVLTF. CDR3 bases: TGTGCCAGCAGCCCCGGGACAGGAGAGGGAAACGTCCTGACTTTC.

The V and J genes are TRBV18 and TRBJ2-1; no definite D call. The CDR3 totals 13 residues. Per the germline V gene, CDR1 is KGHSH and CDR2 is LQKENI. Trimming cost V 4 bases and J 7 bases, with 11 bases left between them. DNA of the CDR3: TGTGCCAGCTCACTTGGGGTGGAAAATGAGCAGTTCTTC. Protein product: CASSLGVENEQFF.

This chain connects TRBV6-5 to TRBJ2-7; 10 bases match TRBD2. CDR3 length equals 15 residues. Germline assignment: CDR1 MNHEY and CDR2 SVGAGI. V lost 2 bases and J lost 4; bases outside the gene matches: 5. The DNA of the CDR3 is TGTGCCAGCAGTTACCCTAGCGGGAGTCGGTACGAGCAGTACTTC. Translation gives CASSYPSGSRYEQYF.

The chain recombines TRBV28 with TRBJ2-2; a possible D gene is TRBD1 (6 bases). V lost 3 bases and J 2 bases, leaving 16 bases between the germline ends. Germline CDR1 reads MDHEN; CDR2 reads SYDVKM. The CDR3 covers 17 residues. In DNA form, the CDR3 reads TGTGCCAGCAGTTTTGTGCTCTTCGGGACAAACACCGGGGAGCTGTTTTTT. It specifies CASSFVLFGTNTGELFF.

This clone was counted a few times. The rearrangement links TRBV19 to TRBJ2-5; the match to TRBD2 covers 8 bases. In germline, CDR1 is LNHDA, CDR2 SQIVND (reference sequence). V shed 3 bases, J shed 5 bases, and the junction held 11 bases outside the gene matches. The CDR3 totals 16 residues. The CDR3 DNA is TGTGCCAGTAGTATTAGGCGAGCGGGAGTCGGGGAGACCCAGTACTTC. This codes for CASSIRRAGVGETQYF.

The J gene is TRBJ2-7, the V gene TRBV18; perhaps TRBD2 as D (6 bases). This CDR3 is built from 14 residues. Germline CDR1 and CDR2: KGHSH and LQKENI. Trimming stripped 3 bases from V and 5 bases from J, with 14 bases between. The CDR3 DNA reads TGTGCCAGCTCACCCCCGGGGGAGTACGACGAGCAGTACTTC. It yields the protein CASSPPGEYDEQYF.

This rearrangement joins TRBV12-3 or TRBV12-4 to TRBJ1-2; weak D call: TRBD1 (6 bases). The CDR3 totals 13 residues. Trimming took off 6 bases at V and 4 bases at J, with 12 bases between the two ends. The CDR3 loop reads CASSYRAVYGYTF. DNA of the CDR3: TGTGCCAGCAGCTACAGGGCAGTCTATGGCTACACCTTC.

The count of this clone is one. The chain is built from TRBV6-1 and TRBJ1-1; D gene uncertain. In germline, CDR1 is MNHNS, CDR2 SASEGT. There are 13 residues in the CDR3. The V end was cut by 1 base, the J end by 5 bases, with 8 bases between. Here the CDR3 reads CASSEGGWTEAFF. The CDR3 nucleotides read TGTGCCAGCAGTGAAGGGGGATGGACTGAAGCTTTCTTT.